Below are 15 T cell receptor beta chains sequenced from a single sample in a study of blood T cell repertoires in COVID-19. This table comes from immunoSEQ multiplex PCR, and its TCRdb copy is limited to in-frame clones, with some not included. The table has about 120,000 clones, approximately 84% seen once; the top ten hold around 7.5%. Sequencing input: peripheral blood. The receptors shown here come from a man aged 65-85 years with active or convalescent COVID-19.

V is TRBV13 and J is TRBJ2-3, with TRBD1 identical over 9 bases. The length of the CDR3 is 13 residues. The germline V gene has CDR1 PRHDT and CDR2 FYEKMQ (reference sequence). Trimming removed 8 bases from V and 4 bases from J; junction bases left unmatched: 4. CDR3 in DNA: TGTGCCAGCGGGGGACAGGGCGCAGATACGCAGTATTTT. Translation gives CASGGQGADTQYF.

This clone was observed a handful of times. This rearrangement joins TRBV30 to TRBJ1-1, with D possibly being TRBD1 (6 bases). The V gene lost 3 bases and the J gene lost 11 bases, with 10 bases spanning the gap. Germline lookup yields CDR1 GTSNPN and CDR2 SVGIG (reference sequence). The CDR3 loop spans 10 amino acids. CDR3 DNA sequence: TGTGCCTGGAGGGGGGCGGGCGCTTTCTTT. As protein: CAWRGAGAFF.

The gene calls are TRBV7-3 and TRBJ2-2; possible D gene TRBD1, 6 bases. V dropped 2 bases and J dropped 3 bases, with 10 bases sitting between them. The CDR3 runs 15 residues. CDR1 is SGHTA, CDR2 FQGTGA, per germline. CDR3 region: CASSLSGADTGELFF. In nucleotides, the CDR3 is TGTGCCAGCAGCTTATCAGGGGCCGACACCGGGGAGCTGTTTTTT.

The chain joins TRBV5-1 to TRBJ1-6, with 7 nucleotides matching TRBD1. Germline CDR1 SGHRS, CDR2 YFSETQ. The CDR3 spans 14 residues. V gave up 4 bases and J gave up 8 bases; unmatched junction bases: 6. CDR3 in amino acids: CASSPRQGYSPLHF. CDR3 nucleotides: TGCGCCAGCAGCCCGAGACAGGGCTATTCACCCCTCCACTTT.

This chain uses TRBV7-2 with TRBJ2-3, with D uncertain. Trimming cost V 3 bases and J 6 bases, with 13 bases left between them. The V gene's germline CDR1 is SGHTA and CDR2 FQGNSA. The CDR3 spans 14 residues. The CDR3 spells CASSLFSSSDTQYF. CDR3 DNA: TGTGCCAGCAGCTTGTTCTCTAGTTCTGATACGCAGTATTTT.

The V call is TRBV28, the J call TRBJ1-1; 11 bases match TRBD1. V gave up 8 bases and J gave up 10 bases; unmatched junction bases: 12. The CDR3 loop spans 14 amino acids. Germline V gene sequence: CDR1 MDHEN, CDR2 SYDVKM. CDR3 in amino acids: CASRRTGGEGGAFF. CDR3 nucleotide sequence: TGTGCCAGCCGTAGGACAGGGGGCGAAGGGGGAGCTTTCTTT.

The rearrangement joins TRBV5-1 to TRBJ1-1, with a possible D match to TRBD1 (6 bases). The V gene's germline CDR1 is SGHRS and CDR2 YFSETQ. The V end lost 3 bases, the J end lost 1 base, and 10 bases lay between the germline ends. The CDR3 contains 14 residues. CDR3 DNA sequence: TGCGCCAGCAGCTCAGGACAGCCGAACACTGAAGCTTTCTTT. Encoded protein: CASSSGQPNTEAFF.

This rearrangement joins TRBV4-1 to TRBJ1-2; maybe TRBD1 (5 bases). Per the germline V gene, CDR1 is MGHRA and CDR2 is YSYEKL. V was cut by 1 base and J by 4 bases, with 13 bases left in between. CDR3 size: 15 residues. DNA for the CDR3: TGCGCCAGCAGCCAAGGGACAAGGGGCGTCTATGGCTACACCTTC. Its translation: CASSQGTRGVYGYTF.

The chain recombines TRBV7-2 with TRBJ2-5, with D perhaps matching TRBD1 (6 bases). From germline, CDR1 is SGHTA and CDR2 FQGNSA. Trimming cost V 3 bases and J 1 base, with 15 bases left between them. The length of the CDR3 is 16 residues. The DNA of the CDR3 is TGTGCCAGCAGCTTCATAGGGGGTTGGGGCCAAGAGACCCAGTACTTC. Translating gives CASSFIGGWGQETQYF.

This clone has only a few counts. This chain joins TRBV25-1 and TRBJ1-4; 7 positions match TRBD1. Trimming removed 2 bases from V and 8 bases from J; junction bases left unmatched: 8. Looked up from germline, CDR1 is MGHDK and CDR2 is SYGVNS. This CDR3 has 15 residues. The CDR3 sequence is CASSEPTGNVEKLFF. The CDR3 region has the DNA TGTGCCAGCAGTGAACCGACAGGGAACGTCGAAAAACTGTTTTTT.

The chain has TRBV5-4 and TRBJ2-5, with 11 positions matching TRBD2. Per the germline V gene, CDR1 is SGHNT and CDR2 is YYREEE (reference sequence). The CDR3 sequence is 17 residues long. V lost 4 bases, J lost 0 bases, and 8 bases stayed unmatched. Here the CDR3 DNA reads TGTGCCAGCAGCGCCGGGACTAGCGGAAAGTACCAAGAGACCCAGTACTTC. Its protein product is CASSAGTSGKYQETQYF.

The CDR3, as DNA: TGCAGCGTTGATACAGGGCCCTATGGCTACACCTTC. This encodes CSVDTGPYGYTF. The chain has TRBV29-1 and TRBJ1-2, with D perhaps TRBD1 (6 bases). CDR1 SQVTM and CDR2 ANQGSEA come from the germline V gene. V was trimmed by 3 bases and J by 4 bases, leaving 9 bases between them. The CDR3 has 12 amino acids.

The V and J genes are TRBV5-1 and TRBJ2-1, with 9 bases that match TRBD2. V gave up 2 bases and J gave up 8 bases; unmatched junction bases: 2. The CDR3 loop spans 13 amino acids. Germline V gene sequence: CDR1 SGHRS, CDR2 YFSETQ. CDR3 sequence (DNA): TGCGCCAGCAGCTTAATAGCGGGAGATGAGCAGTTCTTC. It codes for CASSLIAGDEQFF.

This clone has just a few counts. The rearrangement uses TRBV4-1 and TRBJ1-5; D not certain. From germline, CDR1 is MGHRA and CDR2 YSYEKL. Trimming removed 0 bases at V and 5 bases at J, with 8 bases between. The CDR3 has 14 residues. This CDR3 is CASSQEVSYQPQHF. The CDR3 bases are TGCGCCAGCAGCCAAGAAGTCAGTTATCAGCCCCAGCATTTT.

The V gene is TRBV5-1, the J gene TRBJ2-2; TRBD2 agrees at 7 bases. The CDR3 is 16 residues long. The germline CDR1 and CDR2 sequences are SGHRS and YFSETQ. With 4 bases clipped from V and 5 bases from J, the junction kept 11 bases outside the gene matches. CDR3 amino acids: CASSLLAGDRTGELFF. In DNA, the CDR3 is TGCGCCAGCAGCCTCCTGGCGGGAGATCGTACCGGGGAGCTGTTTTTT. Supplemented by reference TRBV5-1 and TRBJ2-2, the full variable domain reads KAGVTQTPRYLIKTRGQQVTLSCSPISGHRSVSWYQQTPGQGLQFLFEYFSETQRNKGNFPGRFSGRQFSNSRSEMNVSTLELGDSALYLCASSLLAGDRTGELFFGEGSRLTVL.